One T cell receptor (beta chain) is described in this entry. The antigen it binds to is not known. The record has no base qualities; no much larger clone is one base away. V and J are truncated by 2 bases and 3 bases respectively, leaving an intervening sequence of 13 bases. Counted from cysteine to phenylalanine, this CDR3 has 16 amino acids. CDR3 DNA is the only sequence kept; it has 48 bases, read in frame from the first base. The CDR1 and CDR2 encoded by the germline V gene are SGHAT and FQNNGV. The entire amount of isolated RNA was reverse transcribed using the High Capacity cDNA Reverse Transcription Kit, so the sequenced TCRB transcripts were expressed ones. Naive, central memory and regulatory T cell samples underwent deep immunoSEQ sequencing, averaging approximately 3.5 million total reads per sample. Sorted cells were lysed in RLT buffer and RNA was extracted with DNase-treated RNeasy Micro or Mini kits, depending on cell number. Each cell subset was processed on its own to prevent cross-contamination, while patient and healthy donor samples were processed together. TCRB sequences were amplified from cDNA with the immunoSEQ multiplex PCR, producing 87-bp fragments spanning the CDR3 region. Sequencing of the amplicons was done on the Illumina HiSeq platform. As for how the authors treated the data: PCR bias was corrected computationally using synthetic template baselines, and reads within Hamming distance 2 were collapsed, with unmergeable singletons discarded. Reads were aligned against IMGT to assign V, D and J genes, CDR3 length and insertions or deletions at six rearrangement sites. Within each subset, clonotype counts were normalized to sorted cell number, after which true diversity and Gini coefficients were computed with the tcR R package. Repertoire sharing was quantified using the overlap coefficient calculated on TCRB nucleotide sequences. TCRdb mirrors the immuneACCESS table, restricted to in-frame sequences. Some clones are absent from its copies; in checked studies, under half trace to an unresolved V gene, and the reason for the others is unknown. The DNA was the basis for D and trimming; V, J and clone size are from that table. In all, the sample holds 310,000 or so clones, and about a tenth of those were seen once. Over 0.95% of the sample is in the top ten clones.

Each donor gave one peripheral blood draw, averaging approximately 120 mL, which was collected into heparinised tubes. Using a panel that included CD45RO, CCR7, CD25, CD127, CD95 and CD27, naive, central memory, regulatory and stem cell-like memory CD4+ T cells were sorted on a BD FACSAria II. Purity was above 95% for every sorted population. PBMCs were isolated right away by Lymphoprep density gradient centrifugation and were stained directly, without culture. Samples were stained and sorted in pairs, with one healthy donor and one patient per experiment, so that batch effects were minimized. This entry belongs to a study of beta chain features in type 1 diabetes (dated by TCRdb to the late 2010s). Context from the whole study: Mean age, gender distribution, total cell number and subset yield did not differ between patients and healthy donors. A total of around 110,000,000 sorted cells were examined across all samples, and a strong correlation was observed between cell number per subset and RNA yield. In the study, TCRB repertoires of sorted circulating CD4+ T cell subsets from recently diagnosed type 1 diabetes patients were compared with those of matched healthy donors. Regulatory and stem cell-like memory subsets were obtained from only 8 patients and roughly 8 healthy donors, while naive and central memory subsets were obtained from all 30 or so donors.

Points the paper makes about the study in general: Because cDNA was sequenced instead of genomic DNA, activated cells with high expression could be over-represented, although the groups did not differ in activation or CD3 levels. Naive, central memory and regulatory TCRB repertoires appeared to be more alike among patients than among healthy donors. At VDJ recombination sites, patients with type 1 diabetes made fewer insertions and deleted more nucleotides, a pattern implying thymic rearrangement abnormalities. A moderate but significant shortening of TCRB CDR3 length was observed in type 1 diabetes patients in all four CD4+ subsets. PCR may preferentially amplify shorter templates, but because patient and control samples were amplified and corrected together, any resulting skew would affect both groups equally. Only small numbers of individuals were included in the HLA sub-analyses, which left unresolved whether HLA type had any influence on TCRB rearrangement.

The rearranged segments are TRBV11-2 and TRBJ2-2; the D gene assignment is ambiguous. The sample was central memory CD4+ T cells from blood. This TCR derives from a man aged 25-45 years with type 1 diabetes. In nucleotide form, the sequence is TGTGCCAGCAGCTTAAGGGCCGGGCCGGACACCGGGGAGCTGTTTTTT. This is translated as CASSLRAGPDTGELFF.